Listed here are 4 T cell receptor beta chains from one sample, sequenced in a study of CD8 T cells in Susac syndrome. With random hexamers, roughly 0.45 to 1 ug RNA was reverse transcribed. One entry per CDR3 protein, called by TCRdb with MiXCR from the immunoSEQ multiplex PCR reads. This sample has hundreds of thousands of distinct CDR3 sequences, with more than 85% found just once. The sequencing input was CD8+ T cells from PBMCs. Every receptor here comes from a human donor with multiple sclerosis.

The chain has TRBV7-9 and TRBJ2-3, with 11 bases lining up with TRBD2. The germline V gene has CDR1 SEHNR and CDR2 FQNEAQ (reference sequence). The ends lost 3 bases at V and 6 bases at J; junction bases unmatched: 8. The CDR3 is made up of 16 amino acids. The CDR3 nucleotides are TGTGCCAGCAGCTTCGGACTAGCGGGTCAGATGGATACGCAGTATTTT. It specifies CASSFGLAGQMDTQYF.

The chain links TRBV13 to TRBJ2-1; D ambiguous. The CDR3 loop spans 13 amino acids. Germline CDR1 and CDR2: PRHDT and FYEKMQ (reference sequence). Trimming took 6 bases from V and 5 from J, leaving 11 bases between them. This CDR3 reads CASSYWPDNEQFF. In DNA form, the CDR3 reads TGTGCCAGCAGTTATTGGCCTGACAATGAGCAGTTCTTC.

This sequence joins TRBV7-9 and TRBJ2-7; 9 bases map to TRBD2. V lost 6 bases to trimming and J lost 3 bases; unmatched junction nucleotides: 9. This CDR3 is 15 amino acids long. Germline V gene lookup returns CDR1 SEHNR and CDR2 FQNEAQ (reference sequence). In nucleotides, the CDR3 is TGTGCCAGCAGTTTTTCTGTAGCGGGAGTCTACGAGCAGTACTTC. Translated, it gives CASSFSVAGVYEQYF.

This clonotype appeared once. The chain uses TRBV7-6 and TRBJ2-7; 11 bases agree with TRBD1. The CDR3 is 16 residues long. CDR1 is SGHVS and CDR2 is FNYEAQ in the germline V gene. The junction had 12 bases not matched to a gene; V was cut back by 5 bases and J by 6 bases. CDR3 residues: CASSPVDGTGGVEQYF. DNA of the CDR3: TGTGCCAGCAGCCCGGTAGACGGGACAGGGGGAGTCGAGCAGTACTTC.